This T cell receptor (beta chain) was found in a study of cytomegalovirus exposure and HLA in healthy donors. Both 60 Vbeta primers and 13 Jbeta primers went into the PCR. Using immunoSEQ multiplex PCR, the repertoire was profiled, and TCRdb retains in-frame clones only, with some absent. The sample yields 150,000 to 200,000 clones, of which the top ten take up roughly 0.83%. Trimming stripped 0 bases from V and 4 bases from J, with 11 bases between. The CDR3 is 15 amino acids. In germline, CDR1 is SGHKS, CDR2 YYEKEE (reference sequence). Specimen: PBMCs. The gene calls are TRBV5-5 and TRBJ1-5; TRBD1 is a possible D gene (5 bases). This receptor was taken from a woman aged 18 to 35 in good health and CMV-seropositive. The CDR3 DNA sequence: TGTGCCAGCAGCTTGGCGGCAGGGACTAATCAGCCCCAGCATTTT. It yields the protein CASSLAAGTNQPQHF.